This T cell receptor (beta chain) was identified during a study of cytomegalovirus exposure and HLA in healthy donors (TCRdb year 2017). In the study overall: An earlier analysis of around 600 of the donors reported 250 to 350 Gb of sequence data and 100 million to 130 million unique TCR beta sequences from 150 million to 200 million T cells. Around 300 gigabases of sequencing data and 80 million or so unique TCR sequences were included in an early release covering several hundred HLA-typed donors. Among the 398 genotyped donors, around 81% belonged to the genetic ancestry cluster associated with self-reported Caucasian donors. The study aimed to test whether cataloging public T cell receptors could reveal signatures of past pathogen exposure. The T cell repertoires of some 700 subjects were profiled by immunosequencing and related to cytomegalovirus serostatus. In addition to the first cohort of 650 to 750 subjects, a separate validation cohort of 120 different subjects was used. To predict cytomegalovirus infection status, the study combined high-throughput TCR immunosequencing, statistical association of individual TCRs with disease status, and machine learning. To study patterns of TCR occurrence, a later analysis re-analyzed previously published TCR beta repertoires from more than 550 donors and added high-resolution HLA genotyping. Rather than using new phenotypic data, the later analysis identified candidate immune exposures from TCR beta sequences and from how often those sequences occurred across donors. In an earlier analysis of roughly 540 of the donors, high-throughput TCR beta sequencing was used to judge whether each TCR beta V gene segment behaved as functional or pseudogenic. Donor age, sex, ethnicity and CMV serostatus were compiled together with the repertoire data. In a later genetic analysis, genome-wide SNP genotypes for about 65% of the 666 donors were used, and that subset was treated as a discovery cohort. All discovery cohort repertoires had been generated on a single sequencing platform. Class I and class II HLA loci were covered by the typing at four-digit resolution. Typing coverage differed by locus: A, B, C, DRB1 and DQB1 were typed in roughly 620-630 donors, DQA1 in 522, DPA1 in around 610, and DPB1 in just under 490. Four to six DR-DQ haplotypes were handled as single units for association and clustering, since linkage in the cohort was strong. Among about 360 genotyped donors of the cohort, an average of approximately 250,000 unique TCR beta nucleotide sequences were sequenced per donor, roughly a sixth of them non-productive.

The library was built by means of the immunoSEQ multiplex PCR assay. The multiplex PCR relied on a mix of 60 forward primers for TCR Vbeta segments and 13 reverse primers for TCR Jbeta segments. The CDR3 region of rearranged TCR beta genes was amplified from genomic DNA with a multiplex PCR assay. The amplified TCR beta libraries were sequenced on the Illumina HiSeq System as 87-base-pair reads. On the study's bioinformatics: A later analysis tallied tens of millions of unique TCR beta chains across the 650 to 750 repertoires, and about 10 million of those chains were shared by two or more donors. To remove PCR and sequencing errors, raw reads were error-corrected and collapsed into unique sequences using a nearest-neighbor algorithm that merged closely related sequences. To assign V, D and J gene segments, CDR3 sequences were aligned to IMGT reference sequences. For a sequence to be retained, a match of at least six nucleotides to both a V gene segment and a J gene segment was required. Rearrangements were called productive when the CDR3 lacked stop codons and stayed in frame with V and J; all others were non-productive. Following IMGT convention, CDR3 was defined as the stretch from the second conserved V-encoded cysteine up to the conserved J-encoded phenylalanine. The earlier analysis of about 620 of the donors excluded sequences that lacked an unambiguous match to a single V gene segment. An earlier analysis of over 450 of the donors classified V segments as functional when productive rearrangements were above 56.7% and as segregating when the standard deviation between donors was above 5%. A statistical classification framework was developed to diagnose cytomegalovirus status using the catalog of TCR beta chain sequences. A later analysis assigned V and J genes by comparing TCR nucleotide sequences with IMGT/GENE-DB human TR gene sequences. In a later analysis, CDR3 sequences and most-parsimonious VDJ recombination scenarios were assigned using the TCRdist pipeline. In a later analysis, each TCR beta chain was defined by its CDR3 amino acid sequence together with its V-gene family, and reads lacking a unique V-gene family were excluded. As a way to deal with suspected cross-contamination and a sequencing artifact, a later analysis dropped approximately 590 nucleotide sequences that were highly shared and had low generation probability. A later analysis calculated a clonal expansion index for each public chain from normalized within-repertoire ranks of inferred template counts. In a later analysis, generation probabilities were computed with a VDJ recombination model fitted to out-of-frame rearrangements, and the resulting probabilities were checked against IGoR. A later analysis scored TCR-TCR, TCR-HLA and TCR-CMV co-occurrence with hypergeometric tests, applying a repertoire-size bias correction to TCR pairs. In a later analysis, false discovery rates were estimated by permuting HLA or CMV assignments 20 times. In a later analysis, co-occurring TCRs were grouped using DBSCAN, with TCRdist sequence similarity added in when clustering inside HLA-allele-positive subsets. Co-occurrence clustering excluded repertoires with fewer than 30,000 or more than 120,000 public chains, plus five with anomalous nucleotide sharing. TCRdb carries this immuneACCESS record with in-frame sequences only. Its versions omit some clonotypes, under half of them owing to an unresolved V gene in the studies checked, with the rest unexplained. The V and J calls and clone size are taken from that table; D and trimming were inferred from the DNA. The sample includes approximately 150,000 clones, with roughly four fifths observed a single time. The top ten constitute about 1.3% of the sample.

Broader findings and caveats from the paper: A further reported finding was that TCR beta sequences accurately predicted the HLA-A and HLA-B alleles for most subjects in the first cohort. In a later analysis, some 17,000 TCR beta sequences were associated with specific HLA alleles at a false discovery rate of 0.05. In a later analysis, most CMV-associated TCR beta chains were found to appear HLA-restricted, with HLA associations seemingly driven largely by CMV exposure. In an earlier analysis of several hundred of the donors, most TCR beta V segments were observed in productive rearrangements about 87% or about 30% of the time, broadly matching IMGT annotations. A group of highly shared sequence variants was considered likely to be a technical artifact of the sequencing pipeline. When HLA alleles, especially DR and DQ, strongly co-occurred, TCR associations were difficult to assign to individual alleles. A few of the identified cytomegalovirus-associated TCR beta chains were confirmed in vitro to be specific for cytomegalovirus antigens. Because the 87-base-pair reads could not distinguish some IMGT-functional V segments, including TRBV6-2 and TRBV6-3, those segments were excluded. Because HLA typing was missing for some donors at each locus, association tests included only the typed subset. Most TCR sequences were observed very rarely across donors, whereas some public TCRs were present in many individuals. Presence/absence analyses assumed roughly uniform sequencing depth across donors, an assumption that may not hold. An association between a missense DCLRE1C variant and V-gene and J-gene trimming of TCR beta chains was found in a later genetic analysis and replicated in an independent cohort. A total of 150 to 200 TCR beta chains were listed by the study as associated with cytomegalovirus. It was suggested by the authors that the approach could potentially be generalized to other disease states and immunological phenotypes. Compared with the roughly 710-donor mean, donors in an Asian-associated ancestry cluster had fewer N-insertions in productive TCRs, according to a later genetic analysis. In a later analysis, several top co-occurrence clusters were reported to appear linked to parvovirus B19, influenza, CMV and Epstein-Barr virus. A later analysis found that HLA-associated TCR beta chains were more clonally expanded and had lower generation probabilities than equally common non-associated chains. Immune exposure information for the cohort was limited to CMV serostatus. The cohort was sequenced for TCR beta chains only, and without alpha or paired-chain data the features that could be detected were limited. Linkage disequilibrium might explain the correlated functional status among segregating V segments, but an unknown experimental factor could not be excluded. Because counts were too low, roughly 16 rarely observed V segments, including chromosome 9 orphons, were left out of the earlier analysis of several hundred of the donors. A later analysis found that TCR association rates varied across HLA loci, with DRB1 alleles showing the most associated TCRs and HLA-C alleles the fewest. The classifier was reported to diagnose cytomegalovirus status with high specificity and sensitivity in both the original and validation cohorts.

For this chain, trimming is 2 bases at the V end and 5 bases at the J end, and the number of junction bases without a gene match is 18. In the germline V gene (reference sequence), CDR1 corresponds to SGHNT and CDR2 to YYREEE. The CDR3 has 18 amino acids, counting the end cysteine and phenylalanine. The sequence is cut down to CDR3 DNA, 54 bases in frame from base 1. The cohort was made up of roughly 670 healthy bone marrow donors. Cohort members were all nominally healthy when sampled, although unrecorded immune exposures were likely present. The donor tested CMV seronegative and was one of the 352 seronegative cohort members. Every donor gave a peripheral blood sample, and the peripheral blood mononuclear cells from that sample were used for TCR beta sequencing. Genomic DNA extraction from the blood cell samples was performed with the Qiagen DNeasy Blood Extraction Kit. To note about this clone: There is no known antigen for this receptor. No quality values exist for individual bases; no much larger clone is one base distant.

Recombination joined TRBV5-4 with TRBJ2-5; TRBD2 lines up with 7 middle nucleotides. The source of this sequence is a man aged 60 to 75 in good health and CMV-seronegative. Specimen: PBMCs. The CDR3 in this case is CASSFGGTTDGAGETQYF. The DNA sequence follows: TGTGCCAGCAGCTTTGGCGGGACTACAGATGGTGCGGGGGAGACCCAGTACTTC.